The 8 T cell receptor beta chains given below trace back to one sample, sequenced in a study of spatial heterogeneity in lung cancer. Study outcomes and limitations: Expanded alpha and beta TCR counts within tumors tracked tumor mutation counts.

Time point noted: sample taken at primary tumor resection. Their antigens remain unidentified. TCRdb passed the 5' RACE reads through MiXCR, listing each CDR3 protein once. The sample includes about 7,000 distinct CDR3 sequences, 13% of them seen just once. This specimen was lung tumor tissue, taken at surgery. The receptors come from a male donor with early-stage non-small cell lung cancer.

J is TRBJ2-5 and V is TRBV4-3, with TRBD1 matching over 7 bases. CDR3 length: 15 residues. J gave up 1 base and V 2 bases, and 4 bases lay outside the gene matches. The germline V gene has CDR1 LGHNA and CDR2 YSLEER. CDR3: CASSQLDRAQETQYF. CDR3 DNA: TGCGCCAGCAGCCAACTTGACAGGGCCCAAGAGACCCAGTACTTC.

This clonotype is medium-sized within its sample. This chain links TRBV10-1 with TRBJ2-7; D might be TRBD2 (5 bases). Germline V lookup: CDR1 WNHNN, CDR2 SYGVQD (reference sequence). Deletions cut 4 bases from V and 6 bases from J, with 13 bases between. The CDR3 contains 13 residues. This CDR3 reads CASSVQQAGEQYF. The CDR3 DNA reads TGCGCCAGCAGTGTTCAGCAGGCGGGCGAGCAGTACTTC.

The J gene is TRBJ1-1, the V gene TRBV3-1; D gene uncertain. Trimming stripped 3 bases from V and 2 bases from J, with 4 bases between. Per germline, CDR1 LGHDT and CDR2 YNNKEL (reference sequence). The CDR3 consists of 12 residues. CDR3: CASSHPNTEAFF. CDR3 DNA sequence: TGTGCCAGCAGCCACCCAAACACTGAAGCTTTCTTT.

By share, this clonotype counts as large. The chain carries TRBV6-1 and TRBJ1-5; 7 bases line up with TRBD1. Germline-derived CDR1 and CDR2 are MNHNS and SASEGT. The CDR3 covers 13 residues. The ends lost 10 bases at V and 7 bases at J; junction bases unmatched: 10. The CDR3 is CAISDRPGQPQHF. The CDR3 DNA is TGTGCCATCTCGGACAGGCCGGGGCAGCCCCAGCATTTT.

Relative to its sample, this clonotype is medium-sized. This sequence joins TRBV18 and TRBJ1-5; no definite D call. The V gene lost 6 bases and the J gene lost 5 bases, with 11 bases spanning the gap. Per the germline V gene, CDR1 is KGHSH and CDR2 is LQKENI. The CDR3 contains 13 residues. CDR3 amino acids: CASSPTEDQPQHF. CDR3 coding DNA: TGTGCCAGCTCCCCAACGGAGGATCAGCCCCAGCATTTT.

This clonotype occurred many times. The J gene is TRBJ1-1, the V gene TRBV27; D ambiguous. The CDR3 covers 12 residues. V lost 8 bases and J 2 bases, leaving 9 bases between the germline ends. Germline V CDR1 and CDR2: MNHEY, SMNVEV (reference sequence). CDR3 loop: CASGRVNTEAFF. The CDR3 region has the DNA TGTGCCAGCGGTCGGGTAAACACTGAAGCTTTCTTT.

Relative to its sample, this clonotype is medium-sized. The chain is built from TRBV7-6 and TRBJ2-7, with 7 bases fitting TRBD1. Per germline, CDR1 SGHVS and CDR2 FNYEAQ. The CDR3 contains 15 residues. With V trimmed by 0 bases and J by 3 bases, 5 bases remained unmatched. The CDR3 loop is CASSLAAGGFYEQYV. DNA for the CDR3: TGTGCCAGCAGCTTAGCGGCAGGGGGTTTCTACGAGCAGTACGTC.

This clonotype has at least ten counts. V and J are TRBV6-5 and TRBJ1-1; TRBD1 might be the D (6 bases). Germline V gene lookup returns CDR1 MNHEY and CDR2 SVGAGI. This CDR3 is 18 amino acids long. The V end lost 4 bases, the J end lost 1 base, and 22 bases lay between the germline ends. For the CDR3, the DNA is TGTGCCAGCAGTTTCCCGACAGGAAGGGAGGGCAAGAACACTGAAGCTTTCTTT. This encodes CASSFPTGREGKNTEAFF.